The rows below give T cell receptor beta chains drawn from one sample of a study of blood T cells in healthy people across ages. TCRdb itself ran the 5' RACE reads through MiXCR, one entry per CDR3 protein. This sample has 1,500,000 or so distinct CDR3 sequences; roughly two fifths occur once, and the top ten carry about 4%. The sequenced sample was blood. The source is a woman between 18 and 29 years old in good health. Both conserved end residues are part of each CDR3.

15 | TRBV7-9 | CASSPPEALNYGYTF
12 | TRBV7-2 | CASSLGASRQHF
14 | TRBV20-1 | CSAFDPLRGETQYF
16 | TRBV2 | CASSWTSGRFSDTQYF
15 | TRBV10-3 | CAISENAGGSTEAFF
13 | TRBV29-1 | CSVRVGFTDTQYF
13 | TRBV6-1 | CASSVSRHNEQFF
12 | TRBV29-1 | CSVKGDSYEQYF
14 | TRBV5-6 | CASSLYGRNNEQFF
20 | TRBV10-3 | CAISESGGQTQTARTDTQYF
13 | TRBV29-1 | CSVVVAGDYGYTF
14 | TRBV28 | CASSIQGTKETQYF
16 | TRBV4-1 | CASRILAGVSYNEQFF
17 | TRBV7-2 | CASSSLYGGGFEYEQYF
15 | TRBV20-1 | CSAPFPLIFSYEQYF
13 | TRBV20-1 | CSAGTDQGYEQYF
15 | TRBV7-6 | CVSSITSGRYNEQFF
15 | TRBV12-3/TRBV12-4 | CASSLDGTGVFEQYF
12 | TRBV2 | CASSGDSAEQYF
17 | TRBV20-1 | CSARALLAGGRSYEQYF
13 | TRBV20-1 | CSAKTGGGDEQFF
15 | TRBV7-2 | CASSSPRDLPYEQYF
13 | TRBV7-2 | CASSFRLGETQYF
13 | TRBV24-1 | CATAGQESYGYTF
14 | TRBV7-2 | CASSPDKSYNEQFF
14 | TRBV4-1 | CASSQILTDYGYTF
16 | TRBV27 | CASSLSGGWITDTQYF
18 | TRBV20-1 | CSASGTGGPRLAKNIQYF
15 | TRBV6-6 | CASSYGQPGTDTQYF
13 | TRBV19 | CASSTNTNYGYTF
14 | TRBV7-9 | CASSLDTNNSPLHF
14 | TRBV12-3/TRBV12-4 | CASSRPAGVDTQYF
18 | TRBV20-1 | CSARAIGTSGRGYNEQFF
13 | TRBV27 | CASSWGYQETQYF
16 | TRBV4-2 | CASSQDRGTIYNEQFF
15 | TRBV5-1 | CASSSAGVRTDTQYF
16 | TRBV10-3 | CAISESRRTWGTEAFF
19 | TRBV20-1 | CSARDRALAGGQKPNTRYF
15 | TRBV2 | CASSDPGRAKNIQYF
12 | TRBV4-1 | CASSQLLSGYTF
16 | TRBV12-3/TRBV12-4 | CASTRLAGGITDTQYF
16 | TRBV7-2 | CACSFTSGGFTDMQYF
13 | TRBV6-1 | CASSEYRGYEQYF
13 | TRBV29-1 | CSVGGKMNYGYTF
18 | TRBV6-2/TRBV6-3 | CASSYSSARLTGANVPTF
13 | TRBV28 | CATWRGSYNEQFF
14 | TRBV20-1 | CSAWDQGRSETQYF
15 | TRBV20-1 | CSARDRRGRNTEAFF
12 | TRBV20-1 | CSAIPEGEKPFF
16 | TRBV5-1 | CASSSLPKGPQETQYF
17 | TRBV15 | CATGRGLAGDIQETQYF
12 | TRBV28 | CASGTLLDTQYF
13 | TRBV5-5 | CASSLAGVGPQYF
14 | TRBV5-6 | CASRTRGTSNEQFF